A single sample gave rise to the 11 T cell receptor beta chains below, sequenced in a study of cytomegalovirus exposure and HLA in healthy donors. Primers for the PCR totalled 60 Vbeta and 13 Jbeta. Sequencing was performed with immunoSEQ multiplex PCR; in TCRdb, only in-frame clones are kept and a portion is missing. The sample has over 150,000 clones, approximately 74% seen once. Input material: PBMCs. Receptors were obtained from a man younger than 40 in good health and CMV-seronegative.

The CDR3 reads CATSRDRGTNEKLFF. CDR3 DNA: TGTGCCACCAGCAGAGACAGGGGAACTAATGAAAAACTGTTTTTT. The rearrangement links TRBV15 to TRBJ1-4, with D possibly matching TRBD1 (6 bases). Trimming shortened V by 0 bases and J by 1 base, and 6 bases separated the two germline ends. Per the germline V gene, CDR1 is LNHNV and CDR2 is YYDKDF (reference sequence). The CDR3 contains 15 residues.

This sequence joins TRBV5-1 and TRBJ2-5, with D possibly being TRBD1 (5 bases). Trimming shortened V by 4 bases and J by 1 base, and 17 bases separated the two germline ends. The germline CDR1 and CDR2 sequences are SGHRS and YFSETQ. The CDR3 spans 16 residues. The CDR3 sequence is CASSADRGPIQETQYF. CDR3 nucleotide sequence: TGCGCCAGCAGCGCCGACAGAGGACCCATCCAAGAGACCCAGTACTTC.

The chain carries TRBV6-5 and TRBJ1-6; weak D call: TRBD1 (5 bases). CDR1 and CDR2 (germline): MNHEY, SVGAGI. V was pared by 4 bases and J by 4 bases, with 5 bases between. This CDR3 has 13 residues. CDR3 protein: CASSSGYNSPLHF. DNA for the CDR3: TGTGCCAGCAGTTCAGGGTATAATTCACCCCTCCACTTT.

This clone was seen once. This chain uses TRBV2 with TRBJ1-1, with TRBD1 matching over 10 bases. J was trimmed by 4 bases and V by 4 bases; bases with no gene match: 3. The CDR3 consists of 14 residues. CDR1 SNHLY and CDR2 FYNNEI come from the germline V gene. The CDR3 protein is CASSGQGASTEAFF. Written as DNA, the CDR3 is TGTGCCAGCAGTGGACAGGGGGCGAGCACTGAAGCTTTCTTT. Supplemented by reference TRBV2 and TRBJ1-1, the full variable domain reads EPEVTQTPSHQVTQMGQEVILRCVPISNHLYFYWYRQILGQKVEFLVSFYNNEISEKSEIFDDQFSVERPDGSNFTLKIRSTKLEDSAMYFCASSGQGASTEAFFGQGTRLTVV.

As concerns this clone: The sample holds other DNA sequences that translate to the same CDR3. The rearrangement joins TRBV28 to TRBJ2-7, with a weak D call TRBD1 (6 bases). Germline values: CDR1 MDHEN, CDR2 SYDVKM. V was trimmed by 6 bases and J by 2 bases, leaving 11 bases between them. CDR3 size: 13 residues. The CDR3 is CASRGQGAYEQYF. CDR3 nucleotide sequence: TGTGCCAGCAGGGGACAAGGGGCCTACGAGCAGTACTTC.

In this sample, this clone turned up once. The chain joins TRBV7-2 to TRBJ1-5, with a tentative D call TRBD1 (5 bases). Trimming took off 5 bases at V and 0 bases at J, with 11 bases between the two ends. This CDR3 region has 15 residues. Germline CDR1 reads SGHTA; CDR2 reads FQGNSA. CDR3 bases: TGTGCCAGCAGCGCGGACACCATTAGCAATCAGCCCCAGCATTTT. The encoded protein is CASSADTISNQPQHF. Filled out from reference TRBV7-2 and TRBJ1-5, the complete variable domain reads GAGVSQSPSNKVTEKGKDVELRCDPISGHTALYWYRQSLGQGLEFLIYFQGNSAPDKSGLPSDRFSAERTGGSVSTLTIQRTQQEDSAVYLCASSADTISNQPQHFGDGTRLSIL.

The chain couples TRBV7-7 to TRBJ2-3; D might be TRBD2 (7 bases). Between the trimmed V and J ends, which lost 4 bases and 7 bases, there was a span of 12 bases. CDR3 length: 13 amino acids. The germline V gene has CDR1 SSHAT and CDR2 FNYEAQ (reference sequence). This chain's CDR3 is CASSSGGMNTQYF. CDR3 DNA sequence: TGTGCCAGCAGCTCGGGGGGCATGAATACGCAGTATTTT.

The J gene is TRBJ1-4, the V gene TRBV4-3; TRBD1 is a possible D gene (6 bases). Per the germline V gene, CDR1 is LGHNA and CDR2 is YSLEER. The ends were cut back, 0 bases at V and 5 bases at J, with 10 bases in the middle. The CDR3 length is 15 residues. CDR3 region: CASSQEGTLNEKLFF. CDR3 coding DNA: TGCGCCAGCAGCCAAGAGGGGACACTGAATGAAAAACTGTTTTTT.

The V and J genes are TRBV19 and TRBJ1-5, with TRBD1 matching 7 bases. The V gene's germline CDR1 is LNHDA and CDR2 SQIVND (reference sequence). The CDR3 totals 14 residues. V lost 3 bases to trimming and J lost 4 bases; unmatched junction nucleotides: 3. CDR3 sequence (DNA): TGTGCCAGTAGTATCCCAGGGGGTAATCAGCCCCAGCATTTT. Protein sequence: CASSIPGGNQPQHF.

The chain employs TRBV5-1 and TRBJ2-3, with TRBD2 matching 8 bases. V shed 4 bases, J shed 4 bases, and the junction held 11 bases outside the gene matches. The V gene's germline CDR1 is SGHRS and CDR2 YFSETQ. The CDR3 spans 16 residues. The CDR3 loop is CASSPEEAGVADTQYF. As DNA, the CDR3 is TGCGCCAGCAGCCCCGAGGAAGCGGGGGTTGCAGATACGCAGTATTTT. Variable domain in full (rest from reference TRBV5-1 and TRBJ2-3): KAGVTQTPRYLIKTRGQQVTLSCSPISGHRSVSWYQQTPGQGLQFLFEYFSETQRNKGNFPGRFSGRQFSNSRSEMNVSTLELGDSALYLCASSPEEAGVADTQYFGPGTRLTVL.

CDR3 DNA sequence: TGTGCCAGCACGCTTCGGCAGGACTACGAGCAGTACTTC. It encodes CASTLRQDYEQYF. V and J are TRBV6-1 and TRBJ2-7, with D uncertain. Trimming pared 7 bases from V and 3 bases from J, leaving 13 bases between. Germline CDR1 is MNHNS and CDR2 is SASEGT. The CDR3 loop spans 13 amino acids.